This T cell receptor beta chain emerged from a study of blood T cell repertoires in COVID-19. On the study more broadly: PBMCs, B-cell-depleted T cells, or T cells were the source of the cDNA or gDNA that made up the material.

Profiling relied on immunoSEQ multiplex PCR, and the TCRdb table lists in-frame clones only, not all of them. The sample yields 130,000 to 150,000 clones, 85% to 90% seen once. This CDR3 has 13 amino acids. Deletions cut 4 bases from V and 6 bases from J, with 12 bases between. CDR1 and CDR2 from the germline V gene are SGDLS and YYNGEE. The TCR was taken from a woman aged 60-75 years with active COVID-19. This chain connects TRBV9 to TRBJ2-3; perhaps TRBD2 as D (5 bases). Sequencing was carried out using peripheral blood. CDR3 sequence reads: CASSLDRGDTQYF. DNA for the CDR3: TGTGCCAGCAGCCTCGACCGAGGGGATACGCAGTATTTT.